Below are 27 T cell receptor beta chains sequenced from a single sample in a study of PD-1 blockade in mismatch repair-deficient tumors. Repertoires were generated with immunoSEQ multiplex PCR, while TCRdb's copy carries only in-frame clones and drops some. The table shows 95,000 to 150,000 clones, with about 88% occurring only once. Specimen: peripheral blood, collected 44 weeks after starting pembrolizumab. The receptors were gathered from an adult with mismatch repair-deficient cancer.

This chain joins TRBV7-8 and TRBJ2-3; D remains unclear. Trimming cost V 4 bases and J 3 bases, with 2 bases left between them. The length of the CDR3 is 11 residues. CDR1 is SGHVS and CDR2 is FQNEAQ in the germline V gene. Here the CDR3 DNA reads TGTGCCAGCAGCTCAACAGATACGCAGTATTTT. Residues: CASSSTDTQYF.

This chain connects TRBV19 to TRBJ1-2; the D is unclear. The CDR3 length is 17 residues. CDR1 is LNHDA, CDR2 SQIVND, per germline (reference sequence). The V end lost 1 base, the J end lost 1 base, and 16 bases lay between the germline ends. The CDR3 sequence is CASSIGPGRRVNYGYTF. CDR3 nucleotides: TGTGCCAGTAGTATAGGTCCGGGGAGAAGGGTTAACTATGGCTACACCTTC.

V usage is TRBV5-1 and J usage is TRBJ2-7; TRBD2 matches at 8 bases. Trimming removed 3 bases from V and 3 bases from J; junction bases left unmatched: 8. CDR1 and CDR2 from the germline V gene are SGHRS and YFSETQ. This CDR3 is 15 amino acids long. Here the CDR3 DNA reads TGCGCCAGCAGCTACGACGGGGGGGGACTCTACGAGCAGTACTTC. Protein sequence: CASSYDGGGLYEQYF.

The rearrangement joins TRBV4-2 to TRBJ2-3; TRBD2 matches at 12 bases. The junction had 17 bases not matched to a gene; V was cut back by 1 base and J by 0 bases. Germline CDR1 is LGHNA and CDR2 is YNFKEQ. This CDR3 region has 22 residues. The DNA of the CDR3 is TGTGCCAGCAGCCAAGTCTACCAACTAGCGGGAGGAAGGGCACCTAGCACAGATACGCAGTATTTT. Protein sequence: CASSQVYQLAGGRAPSTDTQYF.

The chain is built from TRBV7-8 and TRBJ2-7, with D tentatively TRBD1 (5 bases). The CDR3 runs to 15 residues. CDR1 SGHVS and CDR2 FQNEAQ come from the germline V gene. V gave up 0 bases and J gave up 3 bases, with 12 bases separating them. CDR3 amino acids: CASSLAPRTHYEQYF. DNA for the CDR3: TGTGCCAGCAGCTTAGCCCCTAGGACACACTACGAGCAGTACTTC.

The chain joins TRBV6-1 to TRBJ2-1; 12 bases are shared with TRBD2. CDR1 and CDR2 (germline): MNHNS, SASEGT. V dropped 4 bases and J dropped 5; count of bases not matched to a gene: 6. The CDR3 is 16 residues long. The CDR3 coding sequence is TGTGCCAGCAGTGCATTGACTAGCGGGAGCAACAATGAGCAGTTCTTC. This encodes CASSALTSGSNNEQFF.

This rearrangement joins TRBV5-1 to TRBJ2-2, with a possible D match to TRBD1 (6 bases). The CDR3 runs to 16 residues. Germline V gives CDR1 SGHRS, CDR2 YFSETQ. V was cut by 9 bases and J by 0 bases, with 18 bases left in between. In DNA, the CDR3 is TGCGCCAACGAACGAACTACAGGGCCGAACACCGGGGAGCTGTTTTTT. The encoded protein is CANERTTGPNTGELFF.

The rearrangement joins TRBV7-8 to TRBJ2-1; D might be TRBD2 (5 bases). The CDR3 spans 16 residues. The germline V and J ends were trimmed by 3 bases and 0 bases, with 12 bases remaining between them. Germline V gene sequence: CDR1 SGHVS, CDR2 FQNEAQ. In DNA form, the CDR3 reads TGTGCCAGCAGCTTCTTACTAGGCCCCTCCTACAATGAGCAGTTCTTC. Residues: CASSFLLGPSYNEQFF.

CDR3 bases: TGCGCCAGCAGCCAAGTAGCGGGAGTCTCTCCCTACGAGCAGTACTTC. This translates into CASSQVAGVSPYEQYF. The gene calls are TRBV4-1 and TRBJ2-7; 9 bases match TRBD2. The CDR3 totals 16 residues. V lost 1 base, J lost 2 bases, and 6 bases stayed unmatched. Germline loops: CDR1 MGHRA, CDR2 YSYEKL.

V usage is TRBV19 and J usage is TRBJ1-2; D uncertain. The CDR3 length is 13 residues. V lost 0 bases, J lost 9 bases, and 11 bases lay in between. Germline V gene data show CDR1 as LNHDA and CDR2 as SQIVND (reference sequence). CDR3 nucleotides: TGTGCCAGTAGTATAGAGCTCCGGAGGAGCTACACCTTC. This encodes CASSIELRRSYTF.

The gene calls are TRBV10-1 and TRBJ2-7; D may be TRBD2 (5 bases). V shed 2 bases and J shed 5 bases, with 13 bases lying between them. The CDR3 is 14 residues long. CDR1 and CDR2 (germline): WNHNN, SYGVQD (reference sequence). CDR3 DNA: TGCGCCAGCAGTGAGGCGGGTTCCCTCCACGAGCAGTACTTC. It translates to CASSEAGSLHEQYF.

In nucleotides, the CDR3 is TGTGCCAGCTCCAGGACAGGGGGCACAGATACGCAGTATTTT. Protein: CASSRTGGTDTQYF. V usage is TRBV27 and J usage is TRBJ2-3; TRBD1 matches at 9 bases. Germline-derived CDR1 and CDR2 are MNHEY and SMNVEV (reference sequence). The CDR3 extends over 14 amino acids. V shed 8 bases and J 1 base; nucleotides not matched to a gene: 4.

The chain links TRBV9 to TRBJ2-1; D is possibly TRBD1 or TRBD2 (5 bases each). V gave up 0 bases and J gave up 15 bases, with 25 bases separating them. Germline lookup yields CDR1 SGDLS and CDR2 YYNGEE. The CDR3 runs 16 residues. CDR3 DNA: TGTGCCAGCAGCGTAGCTACTAGAGGGGTCAGGGAGATCTGGTTCTTC. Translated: CASSVATRGVREIWFF.

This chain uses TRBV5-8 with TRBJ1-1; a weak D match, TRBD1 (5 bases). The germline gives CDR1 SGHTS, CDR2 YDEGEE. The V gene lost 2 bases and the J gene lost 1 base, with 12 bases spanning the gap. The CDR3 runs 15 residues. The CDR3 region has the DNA TGTGCCAGCAGCTTCAGGGCGGGAAGGAACACTGAAGCTTTCTTT. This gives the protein CASSFRAGRNTEAFF.

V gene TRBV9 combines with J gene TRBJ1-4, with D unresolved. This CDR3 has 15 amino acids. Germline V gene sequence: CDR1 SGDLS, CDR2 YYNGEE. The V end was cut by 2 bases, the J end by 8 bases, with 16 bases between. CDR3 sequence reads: CASSVFQEAGEKLFF. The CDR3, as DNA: TGTGCCAGCAGCGTTTTCCAGGAGGCAGGCGAAAAACTGTTTTTT. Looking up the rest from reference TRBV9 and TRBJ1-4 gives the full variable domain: DSGVTQTPKHLITATGQRVTLRCSPRSGDLSVYWYQQSLDQGLQFLIQYYNGEERAKGNILERFSAQQFPDLHSELNLSSLELGDSALYFCASSVFQEAGEKLFFGSGTQLSVL.

CDR3 sequence: CASSLGMGLANEQFF. CDR3 sequence (DNA): TGTGCCAGCAGCTTGGGCATGGGACTAGCCAATGAGCAGTTCTTC. The chain links TRBV5-6 to TRBJ2-1; 9 nucleotides match TRBD2. The CDR3 loop spans 15 amino acids. The junction had 4 bases not matched to a gene; V was cut back by 0 bases and J by 6 bases. Germline assignment: CDR1 SGHDT and CDR2 YYEEEE. Complete variable domain (other parts from reference TRBV5-6 and TRBJ2-1): DAGVTQSPTHLIKTRGQQVTLRCSPKSGHDTVSWYQQALGQGPQFIFQYYEEEERQRGNFPDRFSGHQFPNYSSELNVNALLLGDSALYLCASSLGMGLANEQFFGPGTRLTVL.

In DNA form, the CDR3 reads TGCGCCAGCAGCAGCGGGGCAGGGGGGGGCGAGCAGTACTTC. Protein: CASSSGAGGGEQYF. The V and J genes are TRBV5-1 and TRBJ2-7, with D tentatively TRBD1 or TRBD2 (7 bases each). CDR1 is SGHRS, CDR2 YFSETQ, per germline. V lost 4 bases and J lost 6, with 17 bases in between. CDR3 length: 14 amino acids.

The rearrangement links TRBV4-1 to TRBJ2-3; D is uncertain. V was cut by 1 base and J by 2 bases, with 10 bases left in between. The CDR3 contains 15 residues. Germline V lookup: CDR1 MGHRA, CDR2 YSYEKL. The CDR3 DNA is TGCGCCAGCAGCCAAGTTCTGGGGAACACAGATACGCAGTATTTT. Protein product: CASSQVLGNTDTQYF.

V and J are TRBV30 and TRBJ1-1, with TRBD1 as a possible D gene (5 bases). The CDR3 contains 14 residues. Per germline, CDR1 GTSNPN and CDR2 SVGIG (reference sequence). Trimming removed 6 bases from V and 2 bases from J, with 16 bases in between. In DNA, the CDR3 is TGTGCCTGTTCAGGGAATACCAAAAACACTGAAGCTTTCTTT. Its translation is CACSGNTKNTEAFF.

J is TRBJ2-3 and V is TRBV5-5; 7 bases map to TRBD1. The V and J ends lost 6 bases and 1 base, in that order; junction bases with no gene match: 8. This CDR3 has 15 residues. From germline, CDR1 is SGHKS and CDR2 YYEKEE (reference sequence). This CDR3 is CASTLRGRGTDTQYF. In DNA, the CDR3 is TGTGCCAGCACCTTAAGGGGGCGAGGCACAGATACGCAGTATTTT.

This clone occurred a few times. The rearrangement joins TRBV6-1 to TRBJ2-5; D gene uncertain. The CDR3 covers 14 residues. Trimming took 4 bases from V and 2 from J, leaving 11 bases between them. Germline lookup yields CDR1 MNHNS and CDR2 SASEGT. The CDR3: CASSGPVIQETQYF. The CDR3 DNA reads TGTGCCAGCAGTGGCCCGGTAATTCAAGAGACCCAGTACTTC.

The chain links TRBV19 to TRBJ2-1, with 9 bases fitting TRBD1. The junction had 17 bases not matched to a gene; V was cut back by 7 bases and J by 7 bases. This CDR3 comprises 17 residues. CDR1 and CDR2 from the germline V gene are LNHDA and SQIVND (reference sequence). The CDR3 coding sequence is TGTGCCAGTAACCCAAGACCCGGGACAGGGAGGGAGAATGAGCAGTTCTTC. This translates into CASNPRPGTGRENEQFF.

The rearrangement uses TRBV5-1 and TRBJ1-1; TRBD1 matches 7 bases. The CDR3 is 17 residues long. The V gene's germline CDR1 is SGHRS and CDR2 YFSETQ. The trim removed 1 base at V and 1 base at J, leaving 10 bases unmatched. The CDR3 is CASSLSGTGETNTEAFF. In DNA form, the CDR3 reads TGCGCCAGCAGCTTGTCGGGAACAGGGGAGACGAACACTGAAGCTTTCTTT.

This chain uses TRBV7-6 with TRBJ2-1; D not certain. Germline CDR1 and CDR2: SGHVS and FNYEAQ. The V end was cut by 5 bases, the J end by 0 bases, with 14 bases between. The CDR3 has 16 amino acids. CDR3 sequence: CASSNPPRSSYNEQFF. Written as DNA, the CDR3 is TGTGCCAGCAGCAACCCACCGCGGAGCTCCTACAATGAGCAGTTCTTC.

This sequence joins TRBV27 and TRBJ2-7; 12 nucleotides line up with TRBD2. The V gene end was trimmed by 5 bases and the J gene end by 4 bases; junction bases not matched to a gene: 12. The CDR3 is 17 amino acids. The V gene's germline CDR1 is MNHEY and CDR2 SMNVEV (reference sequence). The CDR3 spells CASSPLTLAGGIYEQYF. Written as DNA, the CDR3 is TGTGCCAGCAGTCCCCTAACACTAGCGGGAGGAATTTACGAGCAGTACTTC.

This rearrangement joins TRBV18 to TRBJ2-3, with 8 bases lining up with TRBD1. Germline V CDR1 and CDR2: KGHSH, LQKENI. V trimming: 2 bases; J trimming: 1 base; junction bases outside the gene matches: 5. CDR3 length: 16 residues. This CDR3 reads CASSPIQGVGTDTQYF. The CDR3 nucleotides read TGTGCCAGCTCACCAATACAGGGGGTTGGCACAGATACGCAGTATTTT.

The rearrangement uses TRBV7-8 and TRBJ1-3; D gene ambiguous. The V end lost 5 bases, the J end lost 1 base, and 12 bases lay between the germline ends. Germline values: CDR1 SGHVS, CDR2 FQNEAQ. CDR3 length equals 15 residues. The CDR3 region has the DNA TGTGCCAGCAGCCCCCGGACGGTTTCTGGAAACACCATATATTTT. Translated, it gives CASSPRTVSGNTIYF. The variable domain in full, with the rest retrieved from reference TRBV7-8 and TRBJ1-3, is GAGVSQSPRYKVAKRGQDVALRCDPISGHVSLFWYQQALGQGPEFLTYFQNEAQLDKSGLPSDRFFAERPEGSVSTLKIQRTQQEDSAVYLCASSPRTVSGNTIYFGEGSWLTVV.